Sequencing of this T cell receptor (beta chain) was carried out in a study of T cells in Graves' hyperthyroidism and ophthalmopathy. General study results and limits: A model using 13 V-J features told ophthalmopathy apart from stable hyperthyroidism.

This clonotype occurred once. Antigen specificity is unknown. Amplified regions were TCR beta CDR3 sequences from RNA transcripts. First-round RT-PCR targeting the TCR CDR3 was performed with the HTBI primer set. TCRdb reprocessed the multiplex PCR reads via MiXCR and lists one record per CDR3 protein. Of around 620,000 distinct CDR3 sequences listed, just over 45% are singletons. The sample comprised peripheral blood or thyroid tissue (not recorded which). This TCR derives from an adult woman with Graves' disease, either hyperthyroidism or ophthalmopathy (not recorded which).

CDR3 amino acids: CASSLGAGTGELFF. Here the CDR3 DNA reads TGTGCCAGCAGTTTAGGGGCGGGCACCGGGGAGCTGTTTTTT. This rearrangement joins TRBV12-3 or TRBV12-4 to TRBJ2-2; a weak D match, TRBD2 (5 bases). CDR3 length equals 14 residues. The V gene lost 1 base and the J gene lost 4 bases, with 7 bases spanning the gap.